This TCR beta chain was observed in a study of T-cell reconstitution after alpha-beta-depleted transplantation in children. For TCRbeta, the library was prepared with unique molecular identifiers. MiXCR, run by TCRdb on the PCR reads, gives a single entry per CDR3 protein. Of 200,000 or so distinct CDR3 sequences in the sample, around 7% are singletons; the top ten hold just over 5.5%. This clonotype was counted at least ten times. CDR1 and CDR2 from the germline V gene are SGDLS and YYNGEE. The CDR3 is 16 amino acids. The V and J ends lost 0 bases and 6 bases, in that order; junction bases with no gene match: 10.

This chain joins TRBV9 and TRBJ2-3, with TRBD2 matching 7 bases. The clonotype comes from a boy between 2 and 15 years old with acute lymphoblastic leukemia, due to receive a stem cell transplant. Material: PBMCs, obtained before TCRalphabeta/CD19-depleted stem cell transplant. The CDR3 coding sequence is TGTGCCAGCAGCGTAGTGAGCGGGACTCCTAGGGATACGCAGTATTTT. This gives the protein CASSVVSGTPRDTQYF.